This T cell receptor (beta chain) was identified in a study of blood T cell repertoires in COVID-19. The participants were between roughly 18 and 90 years old and came from some 25 US areas. Each participant's cohort was designated according to participant-reported clinical history. Some clones are missing from TCRdb's copy, which holds only in-frame ones; the method was immunoSEQ multiplex PCR. Here the sample spans roughly 300,000 clones, over 75% being singletons. Germline lookup yields CDR1 SQVTM and CDR2 ANQGSEA. The CDR3 spans 17 residues. Trimming stripped 6 bases from V and 2 bases from J, with 22 bases between.

The V gene is TRBV29-1, the J gene TRBJ2-2, with TRBD2 as a possible D gene (5 bases). Sequenced material: PBMCs or T cells enriched from blood (not recorded which). The TCR was taken from a young man who had recovered from COVID-19. This chain's CDR3 is CSVSTFLSEINTGELFF. The CDR3 region has the DNA TGCAGCGTCTCCACCTTCCTTAGCGAGATTAACACCGGGGAGCTGTTTTTT.